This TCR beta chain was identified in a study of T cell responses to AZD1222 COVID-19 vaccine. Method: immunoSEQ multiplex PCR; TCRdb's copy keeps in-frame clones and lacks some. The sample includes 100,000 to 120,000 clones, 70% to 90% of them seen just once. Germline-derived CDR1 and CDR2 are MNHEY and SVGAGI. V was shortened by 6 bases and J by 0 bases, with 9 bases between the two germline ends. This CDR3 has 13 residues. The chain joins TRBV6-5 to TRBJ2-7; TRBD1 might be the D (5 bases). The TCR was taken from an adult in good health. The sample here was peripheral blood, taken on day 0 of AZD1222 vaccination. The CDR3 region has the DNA TGTGCCAGCAGGGGGCCGAGCTCCTACGAGCAGTACTTC. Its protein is CASRGPSSYEQYF.